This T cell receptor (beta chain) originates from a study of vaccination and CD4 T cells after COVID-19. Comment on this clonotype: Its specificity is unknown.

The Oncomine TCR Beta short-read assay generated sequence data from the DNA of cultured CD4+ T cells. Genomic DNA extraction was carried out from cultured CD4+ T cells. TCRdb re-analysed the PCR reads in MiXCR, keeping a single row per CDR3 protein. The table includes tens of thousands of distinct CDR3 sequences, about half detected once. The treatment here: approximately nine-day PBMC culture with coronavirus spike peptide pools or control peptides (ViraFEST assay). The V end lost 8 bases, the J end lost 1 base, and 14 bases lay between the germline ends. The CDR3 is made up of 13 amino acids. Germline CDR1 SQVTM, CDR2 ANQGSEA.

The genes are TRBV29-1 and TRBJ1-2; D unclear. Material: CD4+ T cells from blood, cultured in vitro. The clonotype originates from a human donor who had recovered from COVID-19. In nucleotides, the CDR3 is TGCAGCTCACAGACTGCTCATAACTATGGCTACACCTTC. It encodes CSSQTAHNYGYTF.